This TCR beta chain was retrieved from a study of blood T cells in healthy people across ages. General observations from the study: Older individuals had lower TCR beta diversity per million T cells (the decline was roughly linear). Naive CD4+ cells and diversity were both higher in long-lived donors than in aged donors.

On this clonotype: Its specificity is not known.

Using a J-beta primer mix together with a sample-barcoded 5' primer, a second PCR was run for roughly 6 to 12 cycles. One entry per CDR3 protein results from TCRdb running MiXCR on the 5' RACE reads. The sample consists of 1.2 million to 1.5 million distinct CDR3 sequences, approximately 40% of them appearing once. Every donor provided roughly 10 milliliters of peripheral blood. Isolation of PBMCs gave at least 6 million cells per sample. This CDR3 has 14 amino acids. Germline-derived CDR1 and CDR2 are DFQATT and SNEGSKA (reference sequence). Trimming took 6 bases from V and 3 from J, leaving 15 bases between them.

The sequenced sample consisted of blood. The rearrangement joins TRBV20-1 to TRBJ2-1, with D tentatively TRBD2 (6 bases). The receptor was derived from a woman aged 18-29 years in good health. The CDR3 region has the DNA TGCAGTGCCAGCGGGCTAGCTAACTACAATGAGCAGTTCTTC. Its protein is CSASGLANYNEQFF.